This TCR beta chain is from a study of T cell responses to AZD1222 COVID-19 vaccine. Broader study findings: Vaccine-related CD4 TCRs covered spike, predominating at 160-218 and 743-854. The reported proportion of spike-specific TCRs targeting unmutated variant regions was nearly half. Mostly white British, mostly female donors; authors suggested clonal diversity may be underestimated.

Repertoires were generated with immunoSEQ multiplex PCR, while TCRdb's copy carries only in-frame clones and drops some. The sample shows 130,000 or so clones, 90% of them seen only once. The ends were cut back, 9 bases at V and 3 bases at J, with 8 bases in the middle. This CDR3 is built from 11 residues. The germline gives CDR1 LNHDA, CDR2 SQIVND (reference sequence). In this sample, this clone turned up once. No antigen is known for it. The material was peripheral blood, obtained 28 days after the second dose of the MenACWY control vaccine. The rearrangement links TRBV19 to TRBJ1-1; D remains unclear. The receptor's source is an adult who received the MenACWY meningococcal vaccine as a control. CDR3 in amino acids: CASKGYTEAFF. The CDR3 bases are TGTGCCAGCAAAGGATACACTGAAGCTTTCTTT.